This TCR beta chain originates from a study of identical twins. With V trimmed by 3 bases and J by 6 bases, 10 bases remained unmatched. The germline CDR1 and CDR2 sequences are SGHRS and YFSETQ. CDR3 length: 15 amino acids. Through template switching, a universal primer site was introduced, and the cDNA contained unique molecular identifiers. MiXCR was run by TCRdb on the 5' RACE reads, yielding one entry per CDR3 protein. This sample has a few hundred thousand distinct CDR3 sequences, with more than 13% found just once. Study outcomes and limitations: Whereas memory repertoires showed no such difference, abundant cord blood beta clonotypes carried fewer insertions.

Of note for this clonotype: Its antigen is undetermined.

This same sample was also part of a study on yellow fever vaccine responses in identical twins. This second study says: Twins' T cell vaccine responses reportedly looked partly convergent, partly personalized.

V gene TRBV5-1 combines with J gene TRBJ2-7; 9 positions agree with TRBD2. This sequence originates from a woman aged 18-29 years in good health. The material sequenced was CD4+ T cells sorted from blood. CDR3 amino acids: CASSSLVSGGTEQYF. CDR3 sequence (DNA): TGCGCCAGCAGCTCGCTAGTAAGCGGGGGGACCGAGCAGTACTTC.